Below, 11 T cell receptor beta chains from the same sample are listed, as sequenced in a study of T cell responses to AZD1222 COVID-19 vaccine. Sequenced by immunoSEQ multiplex PCR; TCRdb stores in-frame clones only, minus some. The table has around 120,000 clones, around 89% seen once; the top ten hold 7.1%. Sample: peripheral blood, taken 28 days after the second AZD1222 dose. These receptors originate from an adult who received the AZD1222 COVID-19 vaccine.

The J gene is TRBJ2-3, the V gene TRBV6-5; D is unresolved. The germline V gene encodes CDR1 MNHEY and CDR2 SVGAGI. Between the trimmed V and J ends, which lost 6 bases and 4 bases, there was a span of 14 bases. The CDR3 has 14 residues. CDR3 DNA: TGTGCCAGCAGAGTCCAGGTTGGTGCAGATACGCAGTATTTT. Its translation is CASRVQVGADTQYF.

The chain employs TRBV24-1 and TRBJ2-1; perhaps TRBD2 as D (5 bases). This CDR3 has 14 amino acids. Trimming left V 5 bases short and J 6 bases short, with 13 bases between. Germline CDR1 reads KGHDR; CDR2 reads SFDVKD. CDR3 sequence reads: CATSGTVGFNEQFF. The DNA of the CDR3 is TGTGCCACCAGTGGGACTGTGGGGTTCAATGAGCAGTTCTTC.

The J gene is TRBJ2-7, the V gene TRBV28; D ambiguous. V was trimmed by 6 bases and J by 1 base, leaving 13 bases between them. The CDR3 totals 14 residues. The V gene's germline CDR1 is MDHEN and CDR2 SYDVKM. Here the CDR3 DNA reads TGTGCCAGCAGCTGGGCCGGGTCTTCCTACGAGCAGTACTTC. This gives the protein CASSWAGSSYEQYF.

The genes are TRBV3-1 (or the pseudogene TRBV3-2) and TRBJ2-2; D unresolved. Trimming pared 2 bases from V and 5 bases from J, leaving 6 bases between. This CDR3 has 13 amino acids. CDR1 LGHDT and CDR2 YNNKEL come from the germline V gene (reference sequence). Written as DNA, the CDR3 is TGTGCCAGCAGCCAATTGGGGACCGGGGAGCTGTTTTTT. Amino acids: CASSQLGTGELFF.

The chain couples TRBV11-3 to TRBJ2-1, with TRBD1 matching 8 bases. From germline, CDR1 is SGHNT and CDR2 YENEEA. Losses at the gene ends were 5 bases for V and 6 bases for J; bases not matched to a gene: 6. The length of the CDR3 is 14 residues. Written as DNA, the CDR3 is TGTGCCAGCAGCCTCGGACAGGGTGTCAATGAGCAGTTCTTC. It encodes CASSLGQGVNEQFF.

The V gene is TRBV10-3, the J gene TRBJ1-1; TRBD1 might be the D (5 bases). CDR1 and CDR2 from the germline V gene are ENHRY and SYGVKD. The CDR3 contains 15 residues. Trimming removed 0 bases at V and 4 bases at J, with 12 bases between. In nucleotides, the CDR3 is TGTGCCATCAGTGAGTCTACGTCAGGGCCCACTGAAGCTTTCTTT. Translated, it gives CAISESTSGPTEAFF.

The chain is built from TRBV18 and TRBJ2-2; D is uncertain. The CDR3 has 12 residues. Trimming left V 3 bases short and J 3 bases short, with 2 bases between. In germline, CDR1 is KGHSH, CDR2 LQKENI. This CDR3 is CASSPYTGELFF. CDR3 sequence (DNA): TGTGCCAGCTCACCGTACACCGGGGAGCTGTTTTTT.

The rearrangement uses TRBV23-1 and TRBJ2-3; tentative D call: TRBD1 (6 bases). TRBV23-1 falls under the ORF class, with uncertain function. V lost 0 bases and J lost 0, with 13 bases in between. There are 17 residues in the CDR3. The CDR3, as DNA: TGCGCCAGCAGTCAATCAGTTACAGGGTCTAGCACAGATACGCAGTATTTT. Its translation: CASSQSVTGSSTDTQYF.

The rearrangement joins TRBV24-1 to TRBJ2-7; D is unclear. This CDR3 has 9 residues. Trimming took 10 bases from V and 2 from J, leaving 2 bases between them. CDR1 is KGHDR and CDR2 is SFDVKD in the germline V gene. The DNA for the CDR3 is TGTGCCACAACCTACGAGCAGTACTTC. Amino acid sequence: CATTYEQYF.

This chain links TRBV5-4 with TRBJ1-5; TRBD1 matches 7 bases. The CDR3 covers 13 residues. With V trimmed by 4 bases and J by 5 bases, 3 bases remained unmatched. Per germline, CDR1 SGHNT and CDR2 YYREEE (reference sequence). The DNA of the CDR3 is TGTGCCAGCAGCCGCGACAGGGATCAGCCCCAGCATTTT. This codes for CASSRDRDQPQHF.

Written as DNA, the CDR3 is TGTGCCAGCAGCCGATCGAGGGGCATCCACGCGGAAAAACTGTTTTTT. Translating gives CASSRSRGIHAEKLFF. The chain joins TRBV14 to TRBJ1-4, with TRBD1 as a possible D gene (5 bases). V gave up 4 bases and J gave up 8 bases, with 20 bases separating them. The CDR3 has 16 residues. Germline assignment: CDR1 SGHDN and CDR2 FVKESK.